Sequencing of this TCR beta chain was carried out in a study of blood T cell repertoires in COVID-19. Overall study: The samples span acute and convalescent COVID-19 from the United States, Italy and Spain. Nucleic acid was either cDNA or gDNA, and it came from T cells, B-cell-depleted T cells, or PBMCs.

Here immunoSEQ multiplex PCR was the method, and the copy in TCRdb shows in-frame clones only, minus some. Among a few hundred thousand clones, about 88% were seen once, and the ten largest hold more than 6.5%. This CDR3 is 16 amino acids long. Germline CDR1 LGHNA, CDR2 YSLEER. V gave up 4 bases and J gave up 5 bases, with 20 bases separating them. The rearrangement links TRBV4-3 to TRBJ1-2; D gene unclear. Sequenced input: peripheral blood. The receptor was isolated from a woman aged 70-85 years with active or convalescent COVID-19. CDR3 DNA: TGCGCCAGCAGCCCCGGAGGAGTTACTCTAACGTATGGCTACACCTTC. Translating it yields CASSPGGVTLTYGYTF.